This T cell receptor beta chain was documented in a study of T cell repertoires in cytomegalovirus infection. Study-level information: Based on public TCR beta signatures, there were indications of CMV infection and of a matching HLA type. Findings of the study overall: Clonotypes of TCR beta that were HLA-C-restricted and CMV-specific dominated the ex vivo response. Cumulative public TCR beta family frequency identified carriers of CMV plus the relevant HLA.

TCRdb reanalysed the reads using MiXCR and keeps one entry per CDR3 protein. Here the sample spans over 300,000 distinct CDR3 sequences, more than 8% being singletons. The CDR3 has 15 amino acids. Looked up from germline, CDR1 is MDHEN and CDR2 is SYDVKM. V was pared by 6 bases and J by 5 bases, with 19 bases between. This clonotype was counted ten times or more. Antigen specificity is unknown. The chain joins TRBV28 to TRBJ2-5; tentatively, D is TRBD2 (5 bases). The clonotype was recovered from a human donor in good health (CMV status not recorded). Some clones in this sample may be carry-over from other donors' samples. Sequences were obtained from PBMCs. In nucleotides, the CDR3 is TGTGCCAGCAGCCCCCTAGGCACGGGAAGGGAGACCCAGTACTTC. It is translated as CASSPLGTGRETQYF.